This is a list of T cell receptor beta chains from one sample in a study of blood T cell repertoires in COVID-19. The repertoire was sequenced with immunoSEQ multiplex PCR; TCRdb's copy has only in-frame clones and lacks some. The table includes approximately 100,000 clones, 70% to 90% detected once. Sequenced: peripheral blood. The receptor source for this set is a human donor in a cohort sampled during active COVID-19. CDR3s include the opening cysteine and the closing phenylalanine or tryptophan. The order of the fields is J gene, D gene, clone size, V gene, CDR3 DNA, CDR3 protein. The D gene is left open where the match is weak. Clone size is shown for a subset of rows, as once, few, many or a class of expanded clone.

J: TRBJ2-2; D: NA; size: NA; V: TRBV9; DNA: TGTGCCAGCAGCGTCTCGGAGTCACCCAACACCGGGGAGCTGTTTTTT; CDR3: CASSVSESPNTGELFF
J: TRBJ1-2; D: TRBD1; size: NA; V: TRBV19; DNA: TGTGCCAGTAGTATCCAGGGGGTGGTTGTCGGCTACACCTTC; CDR3: CASSIQGVVVGYTF
J: TRBJ2-7; D: NA; size: NA; V: TRBV10-2; DNA: TGCGCCAGCAGTGCAGTCTACGAGCAGTACTTC; CDR3: CASSAVYEQYF
J: TRBJ2-2; D: NA; size: few; V: TRBV4-2; DNA: TGTGCCAGCAGCCAAGACGAGGCTTACACCGGGGAGCTGTTTTTT; CDR3: CASSQDEAYTGELFF
J: TRBJ1-6; D: NA; size: NA; V: TRBV19; DNA: TGTGCCAGTTCATTTGGGGCTCTTCCTAATTCACCCCTCCACTTT; CDR3: CASSFGALPNSPLHF
J: TRBJ2-1; D: TRBD2; size: NA; V: TRBV4-1; DNA: TGCGCCAGCAGCCACATGGCACTAGCGGGAGTGGCCTACAATGAGCAGTTCTTC; CDR3: CASSHMALAGVAYNEQFF
J: TRBJ2-7; D: TRBD1; size: NA; V: TRBV28; DNA: TGTGCCAGCAGACCGGGACAGGCCTCCTACGAGCAGTACTTC; CDR3: CASRPGQASYEQYF
J: TRBJ1-6; D: NA; size: NA; V: TRBV2; DNA: TGTGCCAGCAGTGAGTTTACCACACCTAATTCACCCCTCCACTTT; CDR3: CASSEFTTPNSPLHF
J: TRBJ2-1; D: TRBD2; size: NA; V: TRBV24-1; DNA: TGTGCCACCAGTGATTTGGGGGGACTAGCGGGGGGACCCCCGTTCTTC; CDR3: CATSDLGGLAGGPPFF
J: TRBJ1-2; D: NA; size: few; V: TRBV18; DNA: TGTGCCAGCTCACCCCCCGGGACTCCAAATGGCTACACCTTC; CDR3: CASSPPGTPNGYTF
J: TRBJ1-1; D: NA; size: NA; V: TRBV7-2; DNA: TGTGCCAGCAGCTTAGGGGGCTTCAGGGCCGACACTGAAGCTTTCTTT; CDR3: CASSLGGFRADTEAFF
J: TRBJ1-1; D: NA; size: NA; V: TRBV19; DNA: TGTGCCAGTAGTATAGCTTACGGGGGGCCCCCCCTCAGAGAAGCTTTCTTT; CDR3: CASSIAYGGPPLREAFF
J: TRBJ2-1; D: NA; size: NA; V: TRBV3-1/TRBV3-2; DNA: TGTGCCAGCAGCCAACCCGGGACTTTGCCGTTCTTC; CDR3: CASSQPGTLPFF
J: TRBJ2-1; D: TRBD2; size: many; V: TRBV10-1; DNA: TGCGCCAGCAGTGAGTCCGGGGGGGACTCCTACAATGAGCAGTTCTTC; CDR3: CASSESGGDSYNEQFF
J: TRBJ1-5; D: TRBD1; size: NA; V: TRBV2; DNA: TGTGCCAGCAGTGAACCGGAAGGACAGGGGAGCGGCAATCAGCCCCAGCATTTT; CDR3: CASSEPEGQGSGNQPQHF
J: TRBJ1-1; D: NA; size: NA; V: TRBV3-1/TRBV3-2; DNA: TGTGCCAGCAGCCAAGGGTACAGCGGGAACACTGAAGCTTTCTTT; CDR3: CASSQGYSGNTEAFF
J: TRBJ2-1; D: NA; size: NA; V: TRBV7-9; DNA: TGTGCCAGCAGCTCCAATCGACAGGTAGGGAGCAATGAGCAGTTCTTC; CDR3: CASSSNRQVGSNEQFF
J: TRBJ1-3; D: NA; size: once; V: TRBV9; DNA: TGTGCCAGCAGCGTAAGTCCGACTTCTGAAAACACCATATATTTT; CDR3: CASSVSPTSENTIYF
J: TRBJ2-7; D: TRBD1; size: NA; V: TRBV6-2/TRBV6-3; DNA: TGTGCCAGCAGTTACTCGATCGTAGGGGGCGGCGAGCAGTACTTC; CDR3: CASSYSIVGGGEQYF
J: TRBJ2-7; D: TRBD1; size: few; V: TRBV7-9; DNA: TGTGCCGGACGGACAGGCGCCTCCTACGAGCAGTACTTC; CDR3: CAGRTGASYEQYF
J: TRBJ1-2; D: NA; size: NA; V: TRBV29-1; DNA: TGCAGCGTGTCTCAGGGGTATGGCTACACCTTC; CDR3: CSVSQGYGYTF
J: TRBJ1-5; D: TRBD1; size: NA; V: TRBV5-1; DNA: TGCGCCAGCAGCTTAGACAGGGTAAATAGCAATCAGCCCCAGCATTTT; CDR3: CASSLDRVNSNQPQHF
J: TRBJ2-5; D: NA; size: NA; V: TRBV6-2/TRBV6-3; DNA: TGTGCCAGCAGTTATGGTCTTTCATCGACAGGACAAGAGACCCAGTACTTC; CDR3: CASSYGLSSTGQETQYF